The 13 T cell receptor beta chains in this list originate from one sample, sequenced in a study of blood T cell repertoires in COVID-19. Using immunoSEQ multiplex PCR, the repertoire was profiled, and TCRdb retains in-frame clones only, with some absent. The data contain some 120,000 clones, approximately 87% of them seen just once; the ten biggest clones take up roughly 2.2%. Source material: peripheral blood. The receptors shown here come from a woman in her forties or fifties with acute or convalescent COVID-19.

The chain carries TRBV19 and TRBJ1-4; 7 positions match TRBD1. From germline, CDR1 is LNHDA and CDR2 SQIVND (reference sequence). V trimming: 5 bases; J trimming: 8 bases; junction bases outside the gene matches: 8. The CDR3 length is 14 residues. Here the CDR3 DNA reads TGTGCCAGTAGTGACAGGGTACGACGGGAAAAACTGTTTTTT. This codes for CASSDRVRREKLFF.

This chain links TRBV11-3 with TRBJ1-3; D remains unclear. CDR3 length: 15 amino acids. Germline V gene sequence: CDR1 SGHNT, CDR2 YENEEA. The V and J ends lost 0 bases and 3 bases respectively, with 9 bases between them. The DNA of the CDR3 is TGTGCCAGCAGCTTAGACCTACCTCTTGGAAACACCATATATTTT. It yields the protein CASSLDLPLGNTIYF.

The CDR3 protein is CASSPSTASSEQYF. The CDR3 region has the DNA TGTGCCAGCAGCCCCAGCACAGCATCTTCCGAGCAGTACTTC. The genes are TRBV7-3 and TRBJ2-7; D is unresolved. Trimming removed 5 bases at V and 6 bases at J, with 17 bases between. Per germline, CDR1 SGHTA and CDR2 FQGTGA. This CDR3 has 14 amino acids.

V is TRBV10-3 and J is TRBJ2-3, with 9 positions matching TRBD2. Germline V gene lookup returns CDR1 ENHRY and CDR2 SYGVKD. V trimming: 6 bases; J trimming: 6 bases; junction bases outside the gene matches: 7. The CDR3 extends over 14 amino acids. CDR3 coding DNA: TGTGCCATCAGGGAGCGGGGGGCCGGGGATACGCAGTATTTT. It translates to CAIRERGAGDTQYF.

This clone was detected only once. The CDR3 DNA reads as TGCGCCAGCAGCCAAGATTCCGGACAAGCCTATGGCTACACCTTC. Protein product: CASSQDSGQAYGYTF. The chain uses TRBV4-3 and TRBJ1-2, with a possible D match to TRBD1 (5 bases). V was shortened by 0 bases and J by 4 bases, with 12 bases between the two germline ends. The CDR3 runs to 15 residues. In germline, CDR1 is LGHNA, CDR2 YSLEER.

This chain links TRBV5-1 with TRBJ1-1; perhaps TRBD1 as D (6 bases). Germline CDR1 reads SGHRS; CDR2 reads YFSETQ. CDR3 size: 16 residues. The V gene lost 2 bases and the J gene lost 5 bases, with 19 bases spanning the gap. The CDR3, as DNA: TGCGCCAGCAGCTTTTGGAGTGCGGGGGCACGGACTGAAGCTTTCTTT. It yields the protein CASSFWSAGARTEAFF.

This chain connects TRBV29-1 to TRBJ1-2; TRBD1 agrees at 7 bases. The CDR3 is 15 amino acids. Trimming cost V 2 bases and J 4 bases; bases outside gene matches: 10. CDR1 and CDR2 (germline): SQVTM, ANQGSEA. DNA for the CDR3: TGCAGCGTTGAACGAATGCGACAGGGCATCTATGGCTACACCTTC. Translated: CSVERMRQGIYGYTF. Supplemented by reference TRBV29-1 and TRBJ1-2, the full variable domain reads SAVISQKPSRDICQRGTSLTIQCQVDSQVTMMFWYRQQPGQSLTLIATANQGSEATYESGFVIDKFPISRPNLTFSTLTVSNMSPEDSSIYLCSVERMRQGIYGYTFGSGTRLTVV.

The chain has TRBV2 and TRBJ2-1; possibly TRBD2 for D (6 bases). Deletions cut 3 bases from V and 2 bases from J, with 11 bases between. This CDR3 contains 15 residues. CDR1 SNHLY and CDR2 FYNNEI come from the germline V gene. The CDR3 DNA sequence: TGTGCCAGCAGTGAGAACGGGGGAGCCTACAATGAGCAGTTCTTC. This sequence encodes CASSENGGAYNEQFF.

This chain uses TRBV30 with TRBJ1-1; D gene ambiguous. The CDR3 loop spans 13 amino acids. The V end lost 0 bases, the J end lost 1 base, and 6 bases lay between the germline ends. The germline V gene encodes CDR1 GTSNPN and CDR2 SVGIG (reference sequence). CDR3 region: CAWSVRENTEAFF. CDR3 DNA: TGTGCCTGGAGTGTACGGGAGAACACTGAAGCTTTCTTT.

The rearrangement joins TRBV15 to TRBJ1-2, with D unclear. This CDR3 contains 15 residues. Germline assignment: CDR1 LNHNV and CDR2 YYDKDF (reference sequence). V lost 1 base and J lost 5, with 14 bases in between. The CDR3 region has the DNA TGTGCCACCAGCAGAGTTAAGGGTTCGGGGTATGGCTACACCTTC. Protein sequence: CATSRVKGSGYGYTF.

The rearrangement uses TRBV4-3 and TRBJ2-2; 9 nucleotides agree with TRBD2. CDR3 length equals 15 residues. Losses at the gene ends were 3 bases for V and 6 bases for J; bases not matched to a gene: 5. The germline V gene encodes CDR1 LGHNA and CDR2 YSLEER. The DNA for the CDR3 is TGCGCCAGCAGCCACCCGGGACTAGCAGCCGGGGAGCTGTTTTTT. Amino acids: CASSHPGLAAGELFF.

This clone was detected a few times. V usage is TRBV6-5 and J usage is TRBJ1-2, with TRBD1 as a possible D gene (6 bases). The V end lost 4 bases, the J end lost 1 base, and 10 bases lay between the germline ends. CDR1 is MNHEY, CDR2 SVGAGI, per germline. This CDR3 comprises 14 residues. The CDR3 bases are TGTGCCAGCAGTTGGGACAAAAATAACTATGGCTACACCTTC. This sequence encodes CASSWDKNNYGYTF.

This chain links TRBV5-1 with TRBJ2-7, with D perhaps matching TRBD1 (6 bases). Trimming removed 0 bases at V and 2 bases at J, with 9 bases between. The V gene's germline CDR1 is SGHRS and CDR2 YFSETQ. The CDR3 is made up of 14 amino acids. Here the CDR3 reads CASSLVTGPYEQYF. In nucleotides, the CDR3 is TGCGCCAGCAGCTTGGTTACAGGGCCCTACGAGCAGTACTTC.